This TCR beta chain was identified in a study of blood T cell repertoires in COVID-19. Study-wide background: There were acute and convalescent COVID-19 samples, and they came from the United States, Italy and Spain. The analysed material was cDNA or gDNA that came from T cells, B-cell-depleted T cells, or PBMCs.

Per the original data handling: By means of reference gene primer amplification, nucleated cell counts were estimated. The repertoire was sequenced with immunoSEQ multiplex PCR; TCRdb's copy has only in-frame clones and lacks some. Clone size and the V and J calls come from that table; the DNA yielded D and trimming. The sample contains 200,000 to 300,000 clones, around four fifths of which appear only once. The TCR was taken from an older woman with active or convalescent COVID-19. Material: peripheral blood.

The CDR3 reads CASSLLANTGELFF. The CDR3 DNA follows: TGTGCCAGCAGTTTACTAGCGAACACCGGGGAGCTGTTTTTT. The chain joins TRBV28 to TRBJ2-2; D call uncertain. Germline assignment: CDR1 MDHEN and CDR2 SYDVKM. The CDR3 is 14 residues long. V lost 2 bases and J lost 0, with 4 bases in between.